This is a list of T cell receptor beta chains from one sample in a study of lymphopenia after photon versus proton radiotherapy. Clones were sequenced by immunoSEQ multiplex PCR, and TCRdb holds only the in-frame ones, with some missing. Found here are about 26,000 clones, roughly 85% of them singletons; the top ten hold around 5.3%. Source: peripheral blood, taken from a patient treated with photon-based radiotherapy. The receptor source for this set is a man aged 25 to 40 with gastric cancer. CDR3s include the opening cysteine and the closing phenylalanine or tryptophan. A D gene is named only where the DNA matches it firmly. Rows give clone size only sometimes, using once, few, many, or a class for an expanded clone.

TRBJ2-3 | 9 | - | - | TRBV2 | TGTGCCAGCAGTGATACGCAGTATTTT | CASSDTQYF
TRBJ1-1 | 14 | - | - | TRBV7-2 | TGTGCCAGCAGCTTAGGACAGGCGAACACTGAAGCTTTCTTT | CASSLGQANTEAFF
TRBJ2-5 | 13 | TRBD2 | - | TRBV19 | TGTGCCAGTGGTGTGTTGGGGGGGGAGACCCAGTACTTC | CASGVLGGETQYF
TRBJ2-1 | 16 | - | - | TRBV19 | TGTGCCAGTACCCCTGGGCAGACTATCTCCTACAATGAGCAGTTCTTC | CASTPGQTISYNEQFF
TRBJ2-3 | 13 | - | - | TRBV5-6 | TGTGCCAGCAGCTCCAGGTTCTCAGATACGCAGTATTTT | CASSSRFSDTQYF
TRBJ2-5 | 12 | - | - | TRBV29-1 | TGCAGCGTTGAGTACCTACAAGAGACCCAGTACTTC | CSVEYLQETQYF
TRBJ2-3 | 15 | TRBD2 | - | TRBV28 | TGTGCCAGCAGTGGTAGCGGGAGGGGCCCAGATACGCAGTATTTT | CASSGSGRGPDTQYF
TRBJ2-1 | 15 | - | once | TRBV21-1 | TGTGCCAGCACCACCCCGGGGGACTCCTACAATGAGCAGTTCTTC | CASTTPGDSYNEQFF
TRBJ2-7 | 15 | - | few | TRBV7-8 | TGTGCCAGCAGCTTAGCCGGGGGCCAAACCTACGAGCAGTACTTC | CASSLAGGQTYEQYF
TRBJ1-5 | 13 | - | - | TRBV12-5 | TGTGCTAGTGGTTTGGTGGGGGGCCAGCCCCAGCATTTT | CASGLVGGQPQHF
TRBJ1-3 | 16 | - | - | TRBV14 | TGTGCCAGCAGCCAAGATTTATTGGCTGTTGGAAACACCATATATTTT | CASSQDLLAVGNTIYF
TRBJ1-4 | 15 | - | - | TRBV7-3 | TGTGCCAGCAGCTTAAACGGCGGACCTAATGAAAAACTGTTTTTT | CASSLNGGPNEKLFF
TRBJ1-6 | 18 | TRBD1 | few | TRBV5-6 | TGTGCCAGCAGCTTGGGAACAGGGGGCATAACCTATAATTCACCCCTCCACTTT | CASSLGTGGITYNSPLHF
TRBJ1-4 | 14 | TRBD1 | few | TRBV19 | TGTGCCAGTAGTGATCGACAGGGTGAAGAAAAACTGTTTTTT | CASSDRQGEEKLFF
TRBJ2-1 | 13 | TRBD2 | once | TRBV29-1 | TGCAGCGCCCCGGGACTAGCGGACCAACGGCAGTTCTTC | CSAPGLADQRQFF
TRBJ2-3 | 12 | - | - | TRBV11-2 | TGTGCCAGCAGCCCAGCGGGAGATACGCAGTATTTT | CASSPAGDTQYF
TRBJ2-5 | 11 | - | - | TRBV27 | TGTGCCAGCAGTTTTTACGAGACCCAGTACTTC | CASSFYETQYF
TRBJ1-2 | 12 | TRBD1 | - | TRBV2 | TGTGCCAGCCCAGGACAGGATCACGGCTACACCTTC | CASPGQDHGYTF
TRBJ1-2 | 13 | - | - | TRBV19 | TGTGCCAGTAGTGACACAGGGATCTTGGGCTACACCTTC | CASSDTGILGYTF
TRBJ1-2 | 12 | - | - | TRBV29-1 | TGCAGCGTTGATGTTCAAACCTATGGCTACACCTTC | CSVDVQTYGYTF
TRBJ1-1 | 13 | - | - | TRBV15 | TGTGCCACCAGCAGAGAATCGGACACTGAAGCTTTCTTT | CATSRESDTEAFF
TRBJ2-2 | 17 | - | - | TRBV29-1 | TGCAGCGTTTCCCGCGGTGGCGGGGACAAATTCACCGGGGAGCTGTTTTTT | CSVSRGGGDKFTGELFF
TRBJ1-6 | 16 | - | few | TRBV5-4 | TGTGCCAGCAGCCCGGACACGAGCTCCTATAATTCACCCCTCCACTTT | CASSPDTSSYNSPLHF
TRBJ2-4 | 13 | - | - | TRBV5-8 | TGTGCCAGCACCCAGTTAGCCAAAAACATTCAGTACTTC | CASTQLAKNIQYF
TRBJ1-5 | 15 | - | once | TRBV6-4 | TGTGCCAGCAGTCGGGACCCGTATGGCAATCAGCCCCAGCATTTT | CASSRDPYGNQPQHF
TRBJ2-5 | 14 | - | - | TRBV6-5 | TGTGCCAGCAGTTACTCTAGCGGCCAAGAGACCCAGTACTTC | CASSYSSGQETQYF
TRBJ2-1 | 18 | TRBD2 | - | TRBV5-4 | TGTGCCAGCAGCCAGACATTAGCGGGAAGCTCTCTCTACAATGAGCAGTTCTTC | CASSQTLAGSSLYNEQFF
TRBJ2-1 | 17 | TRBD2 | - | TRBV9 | TGTGCCAGCAGCGTAGAACGGGAGGGGGGGCCGAAGAATGAGCAGTTCTTC | CASSVEREGGPKNEQFF
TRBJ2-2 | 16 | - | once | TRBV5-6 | TGTGCCAGCAGCAAGGGACTTAATAAAGGCCCCGGGGAGCTGTTTTTT | CASSKGLNKGPGELFF
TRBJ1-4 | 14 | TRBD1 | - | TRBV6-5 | TGTGCCAGCAGAGACAGGGGAAGGGGTGAAAAACTGTTTTTT | CASRDRGRGEKLFF
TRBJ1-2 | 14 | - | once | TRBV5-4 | TGTGCCAGCAGCTTTCAGGGTATAGGATATGGCTACACCTTC | CASSFQGIGYGYTF
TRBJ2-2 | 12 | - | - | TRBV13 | TGTGCCAGCAGCTCTAACACCGGGGAGCTGTTTTTT | CASSSNTGELFF
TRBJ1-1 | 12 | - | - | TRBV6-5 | TGTGCCAGCAGATTAGAGGGGGCTGAAGCTTTCTTT | CASRLEGAEAFF
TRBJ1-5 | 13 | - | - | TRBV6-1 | TGTGCCAGCAGGGGGGGTGGTAATCAGCCCCAGCATTTT | CASRGGGNQPQHF
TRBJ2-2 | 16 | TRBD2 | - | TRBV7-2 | TGTGCCAGCAGCCCACGTGGAGCGGGGGAGTCCGGGGAGCTGCTTTTT | CASSPRGAGESGELLF
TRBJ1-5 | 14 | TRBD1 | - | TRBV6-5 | TGTGCCAGCAGTTACTCGGGTCAGGGGGAGCCCCAGCATTTT | CASSYSGQGEPQHF
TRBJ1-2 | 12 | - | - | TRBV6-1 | TGTGCCAGCAGTGAAATAGAGTCAGGCTACACCTTC | CASSEIESGYTF
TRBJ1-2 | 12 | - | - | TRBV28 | TGTGCCAGCAGCCCCCCCGACGGTGGCTACACCTTC | CASSPPDGGYTF
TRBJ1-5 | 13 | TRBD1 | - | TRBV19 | TGTGCCAGTAGCGAGGACAGGAGGCGCCCCCAGCATTTT | CASSEDRRRPQHF